This T cell receptor beta chain emerged from a study of T cells after yellow fever vaccination. With 5 bases clipped from V and 2 bases from J, the junction kept 6 bases outside the gene matches. The CDR3 has 16 residues. Germline values: CDR1 MNHEY, CDR2 SVGAGI. They built TCR cDNA with 5'RACE template switching, a step that put in a universal primer site and UMIs. TCRdb re-called the 5' RACE reads through MiXCR, storing one row per CDR3 protein. The repertoire holds 400,000 or so distinct CDR3 sequences, over 15% seen once, with roughly 19% in the top ten. A few counts support this clonotype. This chain joins TRBV6-5 and TRBJ2-3, with TRBD2 matching 11 bases. The specimen comprised PBMCs, sampled before the yellow fever booster vaccination. The receptor comes from a man aged 18-30 years who received the YFV17D yellow fever vaccine. Written as DNA, the CDR3 is TGTGCCAGCAGTCGCCGACTAGCGGGGCACACAGATACGCAGTATTTT. Protein sequence: CASSRRLAGHTDTQYF.